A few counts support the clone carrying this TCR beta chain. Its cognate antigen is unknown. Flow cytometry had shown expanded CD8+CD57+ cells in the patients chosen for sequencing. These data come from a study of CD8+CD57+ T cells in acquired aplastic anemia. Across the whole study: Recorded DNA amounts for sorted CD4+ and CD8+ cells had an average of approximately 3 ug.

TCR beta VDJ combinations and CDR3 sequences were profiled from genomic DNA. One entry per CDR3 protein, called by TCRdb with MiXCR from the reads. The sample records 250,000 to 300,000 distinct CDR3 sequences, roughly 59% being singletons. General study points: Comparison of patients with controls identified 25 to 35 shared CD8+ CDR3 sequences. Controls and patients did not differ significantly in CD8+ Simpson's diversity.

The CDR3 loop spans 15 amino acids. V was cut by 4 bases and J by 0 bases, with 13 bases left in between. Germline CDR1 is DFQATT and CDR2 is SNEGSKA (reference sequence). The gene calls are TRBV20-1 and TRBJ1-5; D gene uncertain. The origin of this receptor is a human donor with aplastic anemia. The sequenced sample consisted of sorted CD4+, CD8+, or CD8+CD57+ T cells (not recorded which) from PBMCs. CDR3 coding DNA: TGCAGTGCTAAAAACTGGGGTTATAGCAATCAGCCCCAGCATTTT. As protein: CSAKNWGYSNQPQHF.